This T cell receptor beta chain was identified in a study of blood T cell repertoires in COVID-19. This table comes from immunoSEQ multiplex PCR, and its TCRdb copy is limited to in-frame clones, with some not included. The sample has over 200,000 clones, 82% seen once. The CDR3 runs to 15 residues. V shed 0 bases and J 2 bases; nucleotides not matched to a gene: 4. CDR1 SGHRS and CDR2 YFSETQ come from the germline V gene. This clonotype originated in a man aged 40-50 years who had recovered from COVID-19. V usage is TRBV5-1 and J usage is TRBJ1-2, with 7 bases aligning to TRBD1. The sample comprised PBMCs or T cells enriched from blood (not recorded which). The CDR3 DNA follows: TGCGCCAGCAGCTTGGGGACAGGAGGGAACTATGGCTACACCTTC. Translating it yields CASSLGTGGNYGYTF.